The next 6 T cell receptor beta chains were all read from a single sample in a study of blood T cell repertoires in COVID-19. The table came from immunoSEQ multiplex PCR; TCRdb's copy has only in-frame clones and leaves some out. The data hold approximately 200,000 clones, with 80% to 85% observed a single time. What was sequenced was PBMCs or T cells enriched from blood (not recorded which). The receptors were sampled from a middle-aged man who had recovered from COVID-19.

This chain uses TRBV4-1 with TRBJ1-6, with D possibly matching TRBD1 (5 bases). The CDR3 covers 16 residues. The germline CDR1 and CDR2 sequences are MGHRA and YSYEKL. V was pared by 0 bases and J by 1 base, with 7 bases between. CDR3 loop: CASSQETESYNSPLHF. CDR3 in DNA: TGCGCCAGCAGCCAAGAGACAGAGTCCTATAATTCACCCCTCCACTTT.

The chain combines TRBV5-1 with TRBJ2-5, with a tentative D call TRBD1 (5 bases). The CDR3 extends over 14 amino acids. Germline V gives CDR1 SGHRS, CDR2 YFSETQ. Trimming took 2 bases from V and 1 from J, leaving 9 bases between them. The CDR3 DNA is TGCGCCAGCAGCTTCCAGGGTACCCAAGAGACCCAGTACTTC. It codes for CASSFQGTQETQYF. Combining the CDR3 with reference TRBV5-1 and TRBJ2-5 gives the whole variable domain KAGVTQTPRYLIKTRGQQVTLSCSPISGHRSVSWYQQTPGQGLQFLFEYFSETQRNKGNFPGRFSGRQFSNSRSEMNVSTLELGDSALYLCASSFQGTQETQYFGPGTRLLVL.

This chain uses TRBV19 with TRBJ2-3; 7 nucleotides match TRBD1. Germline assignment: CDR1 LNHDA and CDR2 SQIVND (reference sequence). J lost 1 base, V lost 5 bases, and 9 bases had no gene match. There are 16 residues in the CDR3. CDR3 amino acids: CASSARGLWGTDTQYF. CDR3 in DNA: TGTGCCAGTAGTGCGAGGGGGCTTTGGGGCACAGATACGCAGTATTTT.

CDR3 sequence reads: CAWSVLEQGTFF. The CDR3 region has the DNA TGTGCCTGGAGTGTACTAGAACAGGGGACTTTCTTT. J is TRBJ1-1 and V is TRBV30; TRBD1 aligns across 7 bases. This CDR3 comprises 12 residues. Germline V CDR1 and CDR2: GTSNPN, SVGIG (reference sequence). The V gene end was trimmed by 0 bases and the J gene end by 12 bases; junction bases not matched to a gene: 7.

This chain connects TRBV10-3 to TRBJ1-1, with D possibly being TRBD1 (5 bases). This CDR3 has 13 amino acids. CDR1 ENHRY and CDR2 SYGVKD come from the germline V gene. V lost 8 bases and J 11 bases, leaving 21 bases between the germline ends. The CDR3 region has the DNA TGTGCCATCGGGACGGGGGACCGGGTGGGCGCTTTCTTT. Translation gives CAIGTGDRVGAFF.

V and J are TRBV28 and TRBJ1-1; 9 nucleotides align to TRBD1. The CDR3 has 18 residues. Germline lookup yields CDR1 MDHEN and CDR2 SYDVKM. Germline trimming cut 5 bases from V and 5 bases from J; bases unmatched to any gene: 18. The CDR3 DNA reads TGTGCCAGCAGTACTATATTAGCCCGGGACAGGGTAGAAACTGAAGCTTTCTTT. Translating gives CASSTILARDRVETEAFF.